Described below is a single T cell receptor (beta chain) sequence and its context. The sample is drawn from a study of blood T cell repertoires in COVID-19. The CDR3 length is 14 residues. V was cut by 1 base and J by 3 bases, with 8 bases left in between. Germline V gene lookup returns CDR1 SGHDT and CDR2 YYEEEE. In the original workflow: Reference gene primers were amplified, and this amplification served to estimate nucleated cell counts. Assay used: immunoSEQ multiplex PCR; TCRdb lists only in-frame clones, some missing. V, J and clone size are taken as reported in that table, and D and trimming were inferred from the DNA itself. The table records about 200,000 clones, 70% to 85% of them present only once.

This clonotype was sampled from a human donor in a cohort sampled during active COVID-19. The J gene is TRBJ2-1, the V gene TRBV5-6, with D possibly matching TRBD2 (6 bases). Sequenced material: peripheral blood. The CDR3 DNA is TGTGCCAGCAGCTTGCCAGCGGGCTACAATGAGCAGTTCTTC. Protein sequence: CASSLPAGYNEQFF.